One sample yielded the 4 T cell receptor beta chains listed below, sequenced in a study of vaccination and CD4 T cells after COVID-19. At the Johns Hopkins FTIC core, DNA taken from cultured CD4+ T cells was sequenced by way of the Oncomine TCR Beta short-read assay. A single record per CDR3 protein comes from TCRdb applying MiXCR to the PCR reads. The sample yields roughly 13,000 distinct CDR3 sequences, around 42% seen once. Antigens of these TCRs are unknown. The treatment: roughly 10-day PBMC culture with coronavirus spike peptide pools or control peptides (ViraFEST assay). Source: CD4+ T cells from blood, cultured in vitro, taken before SARS-CoV-2 vaccination. These receptors were taken from a human donor who had recovered from COVID-19.

The chain combines TRBV25-1 with TRBJ2-1; 12 positions match TRBD2. The CDR3 covers 15 residues. Trimming removed 8 bases from V and 5 bases from J; junction bases left unmatched: 7. The germline CDR1 and CDR2 sequences are MGHDK and SYGVNS. The DNA for the CDR3 is TGTGCCAGCTCCCCGCGGACTAGCGGGAACAATGAGCAGTTCTTC. This translates into CASSPRTSGNNEQFF. The full variable domain, completed using reference TRBV25-1 and TRBJ2-1, is EADIYQTPRYLVIGTGKKITLECSQTMGHDKMYWYQQDPGMELHLIHYSYGVNSTEKGDLSSESTVSRIRTEHFPLTLESARPSHTSQYLCASSPRTSGNNEQFFGPGTRLTVL.

This clonotype was seen a handful of times. This chain joins TRBV7-3 and TRBJ1-2; tentatively, D is TRBD1 (6 bases). The CDR3 is 15 residues long. Trimming shortened V by 2 bases and J by 6 bases, and 16 bases separated the two germline ends. CDR1 and CDR2 from the germline V gene are SGHTA and FQGTGA. The chain's CDR3 is CASSLGGAGSDGYTF. The CDR3 coding sequence is TGTGCCAGCAGCTTAGGGGGGGCAGGGTCGGATGGCTACACCTTC.

The chain employs TRBV20-1 and TRBJ2-1; D is possibly TRBD2 (5 bases). With 3 bases removed from V and 5 bases from J, the gap between germline ends came to 14 bases. Germline loops: CDR1 DFQATT, CDR2 SNEGSKA (reference sequence). The CDR3 loop spans 14 amino acids. Here the CDR3 reads CSASPQDWNNEQFF. CDR3 bases: TGCAGTGCTAGTCCCCAGGACTGGAACAATGAGCAGTTCTTC.

The chain carries TRBV5-4 and TRBJ2-5, with D possibly matching TRBD2 (6 bases). CDR3 size: 13 residues. The V and J ends lost 0 bases and 4 bases respectively, with 7 bases between them. Per germline, CDR1 SGHNT and CDR2 YYREEE (reference sequence). The CDR3 nucleotides are TGTGCCAGCAGCTTGGCCGGGGGAGAGACCCAGTACTTC. Residues: CASSLAGGETQYF.